The next 25 T cell receptor beta chains were all read from a single sample in a study of cytomegalovirus exposure and HLA in healthy donors. 60 Vbeta and 13 Jbeta primers were used in PCR. Sequenced by immunoSEQ multiplex PCR; TCRdb stores in-frame clones only, minus some. Listed are approximately 50,000 clones; 9.5% to 15% falls within the top ten. Sequenced material: PBMCs. The source of these receptors is a man in his late teens or twenties in good health and CMV-seropositive.

V usage is TRBV25-1 and J usage is TRBJ2-5; D unclear. The CDR3 has 13 residues. V lost 1 base and J 5 bases, leaving 8 bases between the germline ends. CDR1 is MGHDK, CDR2 SYGVNS, per germline. The CDR3 bases are TGTGCCAGCAGTGAATCCCCGAGGGAGACCCAGTACTTC. Its translation: CASSESPRETQYF.

The V gene is TRBV7-9, the J gene TRBJ1-1; a weak D match, TRBD1 (6 bases). Germline lookup yields CDR1 SEHNR and CDR2 FQNEAQ (reference sequence). This CDR3 region has 16 residues. Trimming took off 1 base at V and 4 bases at J, with 16 bases between the two ends. The CDR3: CASSLEGRGRFTEAFF. As DNA, the CDR3 is TGTGCCAGCAGCTTAGAGGGCAGGGGTAGGTTCACTGAAGCTTTCTTT.

The J gene is TRBJ1-4, the V gene TRBV7-9; a possible D gene is TRBD1 (5 bases). Between the trimmed V and J ends, which lost 1 base and 0 bases, there was a span of 15 bases. The CDR3 sequence is 18 residues long. Looked up from germline, CDR1 is SEHNR and CDR2 is FQNEAQ (reference sequence). Here the CDR3 DNA reads TGTGCCAGCAGCTTAGATGTACAGGTCTCCGCAACTAATGAAAAACTGTTTTTT. This gives the protein CASSLDVQVSATNEKLFF.

The gene calls are TRBV2 and TRBJ1-1; D uncertain. Germline assignment: CDR1 SNHLY and CDR2 FYNNEI. This CDR3 is 15 amino acids long. V was cut by 5 bases and J by 0 bases, with 13 bases left in between. The CDR3 region has the DNA TGTGCCAGCAGTTTATTACAGTTCATGAACACTGAAGCTTTCTTT. As protein: CASSLLQFMNTEAFF.

CDR3 nucleotide sequence: TGCGCCAGCAGTCAACGCAGGGCCTACGAGCAGTACTTC. Translating it yields CASSQRRAYEQYF. The gene calls are TRBV23-1 and TRBJ2-5; D might be TRBD1 (5 bases). The J call may be mistaken, given a closer DNA end match to TRBJ2-7. TRBV23-1 is designated an ORF whose function remains uncertain. The CDR3 has 13 amino acids.

The V and J genes are TRBV7-9 and TRBJ2-5; 13 bases agree with TRBD2. The V segment lost 5 bases and the J segment 4 bases; nucleotides outside the gene matches: 7. This CDR3 comprises 16 residues. CDR1 and CDR2 from the germline V gene are SEHNR and FQNEAQ (reference sequence). CDR3 coding DNA: TGTGCCAGCAGCCCATGGACTAGCGGGAGCTCAGAGACCCAGTACTTC. This sequence encodes CASSPWTSGSSETQYF.

The V call is TRBV18, the J call TRBJ1-3; no firm D call. Germline assignment: CDR1 KGHSH and CDR2 LQKENI. The CDR3 consists of 17 residues. Trimming removed 5 bases from V and 4 bases from J, with 21 bases in between. Written as DNA, the CDR3 is TGTGCCAGCTCAACACACGGTGGGCGCGCCCTAGGAAACACCATATATTTT. This translates into CASSTHGGRALGNTIYF.

This chain joins TRBV6-5 and TRBJ2-7; a possible D gene is TRBD1 (6 bases). Germline assignment: CDR1 MNHEY and CDR2 SVGAGI. CDR3 size: 15 residues. V was pared by 5 bases and J by 0 bases, with 14 bases between. The CDR3 bases are TGTGCCAGCAGTAAGGCCCGGGACAACTCCTACGAGCAGTACTTC. It is translated as CASSKARDNSYEQYF.

This chain joins TRBV5-1 and TRBJ2-6; 8 bases agree with TRBD1. The CDR3 is made up of 17 amino acids. J gave up 0 bases and V 4 bases, and 6 bases lay outside the gene matches. Germline V gene data show CDR1 as SGHRS and CDR2 as YFSETQ. The chain's CDR3 is CASSPGTGTSGANVLTF. As DNA, the CDR3 is TGCGCCAGCAGCCCCGGGACAGGTACCTCTGGGGCCAACGTCCTGACTTTC.

V and J are TRBV6-6 and TRBJ1-2, with TRBD1 matching 9 bases. This CDR3 region has 14 residues. Germline trimming cut 5 bases from V and 1 base from J; bases unmatched to any gene: 2. Germline CDR1 MNHNY, CDR2 SVGAGI (reference sequence). The CDR3 DNA sequence: TGTGCCAGCAGTGGACAGGGGAATAACTATGGCTACACCTTC. It codes for CASSGQGNNYGYTF.

V is TRBV2 and J is TRBJ1-1; no definite D call. The CDR3 is 14 amino acids. Germline V gene lookup returns CDR1 SNHLY and CDR2 FYNNEI. The germline V and J ends were trimmed by 6 bases and 5 bases, with 16 bases remaining between them. The CDR3 sequence is CASRRQEGGTEAFF. CDR3 DNA: TGTGCCAGCAGGCGTCAGGAAGGAGGGACTGAAGCTTTCTTT.

The V gene is TRBV7-6, the J gene TRBJ2-7; 10 bases are shared with TRBD2. CDR3 length: 15 amino acids. The J segment lost 0 bases and the V segment lost 1 base, leaving 0 bases of the junction unmatched. Looked up from germline, CDR1 is SGHVS and CDR2 is FNYEAQ. CDR3 residues: CASSLGTSGSYEQYF. The CDR3 DNA reads as TGTGCCAGCAGCTTAGGGACTAGCGGCTCCTACGAGCAGTACTTC.

V and J are TRBV6-1 and TRBJ1-5; D is unclear. The V end was cut by 4 bases, the J end by 2 bases, with 15 bases between. There are 16 residues in the CDR3. Per the germline V gene, CDR1 is MNHNS and CDR2 is SASEGT. The CDR3 DNA sequence: TGTGCCAGCAGTGGGGGAGGGCCCCATGGCAATCAGCCCCAGCATTTT. Encoded protein: CASSGGGPHGNQPQHF.

V gene TRBV19 combines with J gene TRBJ1-2, with 7 bases that match TRBD1. This CDR3 has 12 amino acids. Germline CDR1 and CDR2: LNHDA and SQIVND (reference sequence). The junction had 6 bases not matched to a gene; V was cut back by 9 bases and J by 5 bases. This CDR3 reads CASQGDKYGYTF. CDR3 nucleotides: TGTGCCAGCCAGGGGGATAAGTATGGCTACACCTTC.

The chain links TRBV5-1 to TRBJ1-1, with unresolved D. The ends were cut back, 2 bases at V and 0 bases at J, with 5 bases in the middle. The length of the CDR3 is 13 residues. CDR1 is SGHRS, CDR2 YFSETQ, per germline. Here the CDR3 reads CASSFSVNTEAFF. Here the CDR3 DNA reads TGCGCCAGCAGCTTTTCAGTGAACACTGAAGCTTTCTTT.

V gene TRBV6-5 combines with J gene TRBJ2-5, with D unclear. The CDR3 is 14 amino acids. Trimming removed 2 bases at V and 3 bases at J, with 10 bases between. CDR1 is MNHEY, CDR2 SVGAGI, per germline. This CDR3 is CASSYEMAEETQYF. The CDR3 DNA reads TGTGCCAGCAGTTACGAGATGGCGGAAGAGACCCAGTACTTC.

This chain connects TRBV30 to TRBJ1-1, with a tentative D call TRBD1 (5 bases). The CDR3 is made up of 13 amino acids. Trimming removed 3 bases from V and 5 bases from J, with 13 bases in between. Germline V CDR1 and CDR2: GTSNPN, SVGIG (reference sequence). CDR3 protein: CAWRGRGATEAFF. As DNA, the CDR3 is TGTGCCTGGAGAGGGAGGGGTGCAACTGAAGCTTTCTTT. The full variable domain, with the rest looked up from reference TRBV30 and TRBJ1-1, is SQTIHQWPATLVQPVGSPLSLECTVEGTSNPNLYWYRQAAGRGLQLLFYSVGIGQISSEVPQNLSASRPQDRQFILSSKKLLLSDSGFYLCAWRGRGATEAFFGQGTRLTVV.

The chain couples TRBV5-1 to TRBJ2-7; 9 nucleotides align to TRBD1. Germline-derived CDR1 and CDR2 are SGHRS and YFSETQ. Unmatched junction bases numbered 5, after V lost 4 bases and J lost 3 bases. CDR3 length: 14 residues. Here the CDR3 reads CASSPGTGIYEQYF. CDR3 bases: TGCGCCAGCAGCCCCGGGACAGGGATCTACGAGCAGTACTTC.

Measured by frequency, this clone is medium-sized. The rearrangement joins TRBV7-2 to TRBJ1-5; 8 bases fit TRBD1. CDR3 length: 15 amino acids. With 1 base clipped from V and 7 bases from J, the junction kept 6 bases outside the gene matches. CDR1 is SGHTA, CDR2 FQGNSA, per germline. The chain's CDR3 is CASSLGQGAGQPQHF. CDR3 in DNA: TGTGCCAGCAGCTTAGGGCAGGGGGCTGGACAGCCCCAGCATTTT.

The chain carries TRBV28 and TRBJ2-1, with TRBD1 as a possible D gene (5 bases). This CDR3 is built from 12 residues. V was shortened by 7 bases and J by 7 bases, with 11 bases between the two germline ends. Germline V gene data show CDR1 as MDHEN and CDR2 as SYDVKM. The CDR3 nucleotides read TGTGCCAGCAAGGGGTTTGAAAATGAGCAGTTCTTC. Translating gives CASKGFENEQFF.

V and J are TRBV5-6 and TRBJ2-1; 9 nucleotides line up with TRBD2. V lost 3 bases and J lost 5; bases outside the gene matches: 3. This CDR3 comprises 14 residues. CDR1 is SGHDT, CDR2 YYEEEE, per germline. The CDR3 reads CASSSLAGNNEQFF. CDR3 nucleotides: TGTGCCAGCAGCTCCCTAGCGGGGAACAATGAGCAGTTCTTC.

The V gene is TRBV7-9, the J gene TRBJ2-3; possibly TRBD1 for D (6 bases). V was pared by 5 bases and J by 1 base, with 16 bases between. The germline V gene has CDR1 SEHNR and CDR2 FQNEAQ (reference sequence). CDR3 length: 16 residues. The CDR3 bases are TGTGCCAGCAGCCTAAAGCCCTCAGGGGGCACAGATACGCAGTATTTT. Amino acids: CASSLKPSGGTDTQYF.

This chain joins TRBV7-9 and TRBJ2-3; TRBD2 aligns across 7 bases. CDR3 length: 15 amino acids. Trimming at V came to 5 bases and at J to 14 bases, leaving 19 bases not matched to a gene. CDR1 and CDR2 (germline): SEHNR, FQNEAQ (reference sequence). CDR3 residues: CASSPTSTGTKGLYF. The CDR3 DNA reads as TGTGCCAGCAGCCCCACTTCTACCGGGACTAAGGGTTTGTATTTT.

The CDR3 nucleotides read TGTGCCAGCAGCATCCCAGGGGTCTCCCTCTATGGCTACACCTTC. The encoded protein is CASSIPGVSLYGYTF. The rearrangement joins TRBV11-2 to TRBJ1-2, with D possibly TRBD1 on 6 matching bases. The CDR3 runs 15 residues. Germline V gene sequence: CDR1 SGHAT, CDR2 FQNNGV. V lost 5 bases to trimming and J lost 4 bases, with 17 bases between them.

The chain carries TRBV21-1 and TRBJ1-2; TRBD1, as called in the table, went unchecked against the DNA. TRBV21-1 represents a pseudogene. The CDR3 loop spans 15 amino acids. DNA of the CDR3: TGTGCCAGCAGCAAAGGTACGCGGACAGGCTATGGCTACACCTTC. Translated: CASSKGTRTGYGYTF.